This is a list of T cell receptor beta chains from one sample in a study of siplizumab effects on memory and regulatory T cells. The table came from immunoSEQ multiplex PCR; TCRdb's copy has only in-frame clones and leaves some out. Of around 97,000 clones in the sample, just under 95% were seen once. Sequencing was performed on non-Treg CD4+ T cells sorted from blood. The origin of the receptors is a human donor in good health. CDR3s include the opening cysteine and the closing phenylalanine or tryptophan. A D gene is named only where the DNA matches it firmly. Clone sizes are given selectively: once, few, many, or a class where the clone is expanded.

j_gene	abundance	d_gene	v_gene	CDR3nt	CDR3aa
TRBJ2-7	NA	TRBD1	TRBV4-1	TGCGCCAGCAGCCAAGTGGGGACAGTAACACCCTACGAGCAGTACTTC	CASSQVGTVTPYEQYF
TRBJ2-1	NA	NA	TRBV30	TGTGCCTGGAATTTGGATAGTACGTCCTACAATGAGCAGTTCTTC	CAWNLDSTSYNEQFF
TRBJ2-7	NA	NA	TRBV7-9	TGTGCCAGCCTCCCGCAGGGTGACCCCTACGAGCAGTACTTC	CASLPQGDPYEQYF
TRBJ2-7	NA	TRBD1	TRBV7-8	TGTGCCAGCAGCCCAGGGGGTTTGGGCAGGAACTACGAGCAGTACTTC	CASSPGGLGRNYEQYF
TRBJ1-6	NA	NA	TRBV15	TGTGCCACCCAAGTAAACGGTGGATCACCCCTCCACTTT	CATQVNGGSPLHF
TRBJ2-3	NA	NA	TRBV2	TGTGCCAGCAGTGTTAGCACAGATACGCAGTATTTT	CASSVSTDTQYF
TRBJ2-7	once	NA	TRBV15	TGTGCCACCAGCAGCGATGGGGGTGGGGAGCAGTACTTC	CATSSDGGGEQYF
TRBJ1-4	NA	NA	TRBV5-6	TGTGCCATCTCGCTTTGGAGGGTAAAGGAAAAACTGTTTTTT	CAISLWRVKEKLFF
TRBJ2-1	NA	TRBD2	TRBV28	TGTGCCAGCAGCGAATGGGGCGGGGGAGCCGACAATGAGCAGTTCTTC	CASSEWGGGADNEQFF
TRBJ1-2	NA	NA	TRBV6-5	TGTGCCAGCAGCACTAGCTTCGGACATTATGGCTACACCTTC	CASSTSFGHYGYTF
TRBJ2-3	NA	TRBD2	TRBV6-5	TGTGCCAGCAGTTACTCCAAGGTAGCGGGAAATAGGGGTTATTTT	CASSYSKVAGNRGYF
TRBJ2-3	NA	TRBD2	TRBV7-3	TGTGCCACATTAGCGGGAGGTGTTCCAGATACGCAGTATTTT	CATLAGGVPDTQYF
TRBJ2-5	NA	TRBD2	TRBV2	TGTGCCAGCAGTGGACTAGCTCCCAGAGAGACCCAGTACTTC	CASSGLAPRETQYF
TRBJ2-7	NA	TRBD2	TRBV2	TGTGCCAGCACGGAGCGGGGAGGTTCCTACGAGCAGTACTTC	CASTERGGSYEQYF
TRBJ2-7	few	NA	TRBV25-1	TGTGCCAGCAGTGAATTCGGAGAGCAGTACTTC	CASSEFGEQYF
TRBJ1-6	NA	NA	TRBV28	TGTGCCAGCAGCTCCGGCTGGCGATCACCCCTCCACTTT	CASSSGWRSPLHF
TRBJ2-5	NA	NA	TRBV7-9	TGTGCCAGCAGCTTCGGCAGGGAATACGAGACCCAGTACTTC	CASSFGREYETQYF
TRBJ1-3	NA	NA	TRBV4-1	TGCGCCAGCAGCCAAGAGGGGGCAGGGGCTGGGAGCGGAAACACCATATATTTT	CASSQEGAGAGSGNTIYF
TRBJ2-7	NA	NA	TRBV7-3	TGTGCCAGCAGCTTAGGCCCACTGGACGAGCAGTACTTC	CASSLGPLDEQYF
TRBJ1-4	NA	NA	TRBV5-4	TGTGCCAGCAGCGTCAGGACAGCAACTAATGAAAAACTGTTTTTT	CASSVRTATNEKLFF
TRBJ2-3	NA	NA	TRBV14	TGTGCCAGCAGCCTTAGCGGAGGACGCACAGATACGCAGTATTTT	CASSLSGGRTDTQYF
TRBJ2-1	once	NA	TRBV28	TGTGCCAGCAGTTTGGGGGGACAGCAAATGCAGTTCTTC	CASSLGGQQMQFF
TRBJ2-5	NA	TRBD2	TRBV29-1	TGCAGCGTTGAAGATCTTGGGCTAGCGGGGCTCCAAGAGACCCAGTACTTC	CSVEDLGLAGLQETQYF
TRBJ2-3	NA	NA	TRBV9	TGTGCCAGCAGCGTTACTGGGAGCGCACACACAGATACGCAGTATTTT	CASSVTGSAHTDTQYF
TRBJ1-3	NA	NA	TRBV7-2	TGTGCCAGCAGCTTGGGGTTGGTGGTCTCTGGAAACACCATATATTTT	CASSLGLVVSGNTIYF
TRBJ2-3	NA	NA	TRBV30	TGTGCCTGGGGGTCCAGGGTAACAGATACGCAGTATTTT	CAWGSRVTDTQYF
TRBJ2-3	NA	NA	TRBV15	TGTGCCACCAGCAGAGAGACCCTTGATACAGATACGCAGTATTTT	CATSRETLDTDTQYF